What follows describes a single T cell receptor (beta chain). This specimen comes from a study of blood T cell repertoires in COVID-19. Study summary: Sites in the United States, Italy and Spain provided acute and convalescent COVID-19 samples. PBMCs, B-cell-depleted T cells, or T cells were the source of the cDNA or gDNA that made up the material.

Deletions cut 0 bases from V and 2 bases from J, with 7 bases between. The CDR3 has 14 amino acids. Looked up from germline, CDR1 is SGHRS and CDR2 is YFSETQ. Under the authors' procedure: Estimation of nucleated cell counts was performed using reference gene primer amplification. TCRdb's copy holds only in-frame clones and misses some; the assay was immunoSEQ multiplex PCR. That table supplies the V and J calls and clone size; D and trimming were determined from the DNA. This table has a few hundred thousand clones, 84% appearing once. This TCR was recovered from a man aged 25 to 45 with active or convalescent COVID-19. The rearrangement joins TRBV5-1 to TRBJ2-3; no definite D call. Specimen: peripheral blood. CDR3 residues: CASSLGQDTDTQYF. The CDR3 region has the DNA TGCGCCAGCAGCTTGGGGCAGGACACAGATACGCAGTATTTT.